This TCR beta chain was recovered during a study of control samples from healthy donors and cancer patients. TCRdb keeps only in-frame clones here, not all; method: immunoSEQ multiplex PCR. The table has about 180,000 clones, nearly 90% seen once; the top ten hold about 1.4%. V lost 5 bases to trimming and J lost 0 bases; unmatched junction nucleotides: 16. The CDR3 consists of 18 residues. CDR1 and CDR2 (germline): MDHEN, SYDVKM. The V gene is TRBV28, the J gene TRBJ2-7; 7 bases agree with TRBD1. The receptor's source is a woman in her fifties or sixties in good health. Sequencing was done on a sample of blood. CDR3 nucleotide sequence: TGTGCCAGCAGTCTAACGCCCGACAGGGTTTTTTCCTCCTACGAGCAGTACTTC. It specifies CASSLTPDRVFSSYEQYF.